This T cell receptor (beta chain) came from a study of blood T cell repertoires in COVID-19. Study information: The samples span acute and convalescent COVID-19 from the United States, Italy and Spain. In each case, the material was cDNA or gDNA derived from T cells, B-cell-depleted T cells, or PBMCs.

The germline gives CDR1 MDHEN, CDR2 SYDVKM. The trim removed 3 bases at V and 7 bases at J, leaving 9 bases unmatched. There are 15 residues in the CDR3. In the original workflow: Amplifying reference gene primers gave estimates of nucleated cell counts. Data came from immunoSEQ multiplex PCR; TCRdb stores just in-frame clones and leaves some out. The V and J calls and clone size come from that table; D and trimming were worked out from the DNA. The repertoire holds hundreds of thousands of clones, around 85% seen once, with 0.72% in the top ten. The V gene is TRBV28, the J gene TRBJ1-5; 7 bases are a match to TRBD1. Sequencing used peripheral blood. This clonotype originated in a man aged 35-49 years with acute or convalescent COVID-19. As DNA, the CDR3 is TGTGCCAGCAGTTTTCCGACAGGGCCGGGACAGCCCCAGCATTTT. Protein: CASSFPTGPGQPQHF.